This TCR beta chain was recovered during a study of post-analysis software for immune sequencing data. Broader study findings: Roughly five TRBV segments, including TRBV5-6, TRBV5-1 and TRBV20-1, were more frequent in patients than controls.

The ends lost 6 bases at V and 7 bases at J; junction bases unmatched: 3. Germline CDR1 and CDR2: ENHRY and SYGVKD. The CDR3 extends over 12 amino acids. About this clonotype itself: Its specificity is not known.

Unique-molecular-identifier-tagged TCR beta cDNA libraries were used. TCRdb used MiXCR to reprocess the PCR reads, holding one entry per CDR3 protein. The sample gives 650,000 to 900,000 distinct CDR3 sequences, around 42% of which show up once; roughly 4.4% is in the top ten. The chain couples TRBV10-3 to TRBJ1-5, with 7 bases aligning to TRBD1. The clonotype comes from a girl aged 5-17 years with multiple sclerosis. Source material: blood. CDR3 in amino acids: CAIRQQGQPQHF. The CDR3 bases are TGTGCCATCAGACAACAGGGGCAGCCCCAGCATTTT.